The source of this TCR beta chain is a study of blood T cell repertoires in COVID-19. Turning to the study itself: PBMCs, B-cell-depleted T cells, or T cells provided the cDNA or gDNA that made up the material.

Sequencing was performed with immunoSEQ multiplex PCR; in TCRdb, only in-frame clones are kept and a portion is missing. The sample contains some 260,000 clones, around 90% of which appear only once. The junction had 7 bases not matched to a gene; V was cut back by 6 bases and J by 0 bases. The length of the CDR3 is 15 residues. The germline V gene has CDR1 MNHEY and CDR2 SVGEGT. This chain uses TRBV6-2 or TRBV6-3 with TRBJ2-7; 8 nucleotides agree with TRBD2. This clonotype originated in a man older than 75 with acute or convalescent COVID-19. Sample: peripheral blood. Written as DNA, the CDR3 is TGTGCCAGCAGCTGGACTAGCCAGAGCTCCTACGAGCAGTACTTC. Its translation: CASSWTSQSSYEQYF.